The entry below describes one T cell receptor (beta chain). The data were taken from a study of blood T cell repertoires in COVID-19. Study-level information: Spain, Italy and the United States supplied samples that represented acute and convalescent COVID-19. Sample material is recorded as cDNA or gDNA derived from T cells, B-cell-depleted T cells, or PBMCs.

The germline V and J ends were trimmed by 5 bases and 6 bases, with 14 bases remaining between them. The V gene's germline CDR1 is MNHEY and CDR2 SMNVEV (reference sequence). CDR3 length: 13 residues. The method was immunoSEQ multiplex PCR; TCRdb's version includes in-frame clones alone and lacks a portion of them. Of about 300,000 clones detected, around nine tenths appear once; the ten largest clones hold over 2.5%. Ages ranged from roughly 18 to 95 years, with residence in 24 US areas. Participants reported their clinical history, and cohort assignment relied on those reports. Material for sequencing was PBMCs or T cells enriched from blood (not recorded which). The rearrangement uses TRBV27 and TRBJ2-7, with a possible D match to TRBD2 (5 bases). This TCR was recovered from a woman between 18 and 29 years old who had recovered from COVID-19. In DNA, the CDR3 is TGTGCCAGCAGTCCCGGGATTGTGAGCGAGCAGTACTTC. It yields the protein CASSPGIVSEQYF.